The following is a T cell receptor beta chain sequence with its context. Its target is not known. The sample belongs to a study of T cell responses to AZD1222 COVID-19 vaccine. Study-level points and caveats: Clonal diversity was possibly underestimated, and white British individuals and females predominated among donors.

Trimming shortened V by 6 bases and J by 4 bases, and 11 bases separated the two germline ends. This CDR3 region has 13 residues. Germline V gives CDR1 KGHSH, CDR2 LQKENI. Assay: immunoSEQ multiplex PCR; the TCRdb copy retains only in-frame clones and omits some. In the table there are about 130,000 clones, approximately 89% of which are singletons. The J gene is TRBJ2-3, the V gene TRBV18; a possible D gene is TRBD2 (7 bases). The sequenced sample was peripheral blood, obtained 28 days after the second AZD1222 dose. The origin of this receptor is an adult who received the AZD1222 COVID-19 vaccine. The CDR3 region is CASSGGQADTQYF. The CDR3 nucleotides are TGTGCCAGCTCGGGGGGGCAGGCAGATACGCAGTATTTT.